This T cell receptor (beta chain) was sequenced for a study of T cell responses to AZD1222 COVID-19 vaccine (dated by TCRdb to the early 2020s). For context, the study as a whole: Because spike-specific TCR depth and breadth did not differ between the two schedules, AZD1222 recipients who got a second dose at roughly 4 weeks were pooled with those who got a second dose at roughly 12 weeks. TCR sequencing covered more than 230 trial participants: some 210 given two doses of AZD1222 and approximately 26 given two doses of MenACWY control vaccine. Trial participants were enrolled by age into subgroups of 18-55, 56-69 and 70-plus years, and 148, 28 and 57 TCR-sequenced participants, respectively, were included in these subgroups. Summary of the overall study and its limitations: Because no day 14 peak-response samples were available, repertoires were characterized only after the peak T cell response. Nearly half of unique spike-specific TCRs reportedly recognized epitopes outside regions mutated in the B.1.351 and B.1.1.7 variants. The 56-69-year group was small, and its depth increase did not reach significance, likely because of low power. The whole spike protein was spanned by vaccine-associated CD4 TCRs, and dominant responses were seen in regions 160-218 and 743-854. Participants were mostly white British, with more females than males. The authors suggested clonal diversity may have been underestimated. Only a handful of AZD1222 recipients were SARS-CoV-2 seropositive at baseline, limiting conclusions about previously exposed vaccinees. Spike-specific TCR breadth and depth rose significantly after two AZD1222 doses compared with day 0 and with MenACWY recipients.

Per the germline V gene (reference sequence), SGHNT is the CDR1 and YYREEE is the CDR2. Germline trimming amounts to 4 bases on V and 0 bases on J, with 9 as the count of junction bases outside the gene matches. The CDR3 covers 18 residues, taking in both the cysteine and the phenylalanine. Only CDR3 DNA remains: 54 bases, in frame from the first base. The time point label here, explained by the study, means: baseline before first vaccination. The vaccinee samples were drawn from two UK trials, COV001 and COV002, one of which was a single-blind randomized controlled phase 2/3 trial testing AZD1222 (ChAdOx1 nCoV-19) in healthy adults. For TCRbeta chain sequencing, PBMC samples were collected from trial participants at day 0 and at day 28 after the second dose. This clone was counted between two and nine times. Its antigen is unknown. Base-call qualities are not available, and no considerably larger clone is one nucleotide away.

The CDR3 regions of human TCRbeta chains were analyzed by immunosequencing. The source study handled its data this way. Repertoire TCRs were matched against a reference library of SARS-CoV-2-specific TCRs generated with the MIRA antigen-specificity platform. Breadth meant the fraction of unique TCRs that were SARS-CoV-2-associated, whereas depth meant the fraction of total T cells that were SARS-CoV-2-associated. Using the MIRA data, each spike-specific TCR was mapped to the spike region that the TCR reacts to and placed in a CD4 or CD8 class. Log10-transformed breadth and depth values were compared by one-way ANOVA with Sidak's multiple comparisons tests. TCRdb holds this immuneACCESS table with in-frame rearrangements only. Some clones are missing; in checked studies, unresolved V genes explain under half, and the rest has no known cause. The V and J calls and clone size come from that table; D and trimming were worked out from the DNA. The sample records 140,000 to 150,000 clones, 85% to 90% of which are singletons. 1.5% to 2% of the sample rests with the top ten.

The chain joins TRBV5-4 to TRBJ2-1; TRBD2 aligns with 11 central bases. Specimen: peripheral blood, collected on day 0 of AZD1222 vaccination. This sequence was found in an adult in good health. For the CDR3, the sequence is CASSHTSGGPSSYNEQFF. The nucleotide sequence is given as TGTGCCAGCAGCCACACTAGCGGGGGCCCGAGCTCCTACAATGAGCAGTTCTTC. With the portions outside the CDR3 filled from the reference TRBV5-4 and TRBJ2-1 genes, the complete variable region becomes ETGVTQSPTHLIKTRGQQVTLRCSSQSGHNTVSWYQQALGQGPQFIFQYYREEENGRGNFPPRFSGLQFPNYSSELNVNALELDDSALYLCASSHTSGGPSSYNEQFFGPGTRLTVL.